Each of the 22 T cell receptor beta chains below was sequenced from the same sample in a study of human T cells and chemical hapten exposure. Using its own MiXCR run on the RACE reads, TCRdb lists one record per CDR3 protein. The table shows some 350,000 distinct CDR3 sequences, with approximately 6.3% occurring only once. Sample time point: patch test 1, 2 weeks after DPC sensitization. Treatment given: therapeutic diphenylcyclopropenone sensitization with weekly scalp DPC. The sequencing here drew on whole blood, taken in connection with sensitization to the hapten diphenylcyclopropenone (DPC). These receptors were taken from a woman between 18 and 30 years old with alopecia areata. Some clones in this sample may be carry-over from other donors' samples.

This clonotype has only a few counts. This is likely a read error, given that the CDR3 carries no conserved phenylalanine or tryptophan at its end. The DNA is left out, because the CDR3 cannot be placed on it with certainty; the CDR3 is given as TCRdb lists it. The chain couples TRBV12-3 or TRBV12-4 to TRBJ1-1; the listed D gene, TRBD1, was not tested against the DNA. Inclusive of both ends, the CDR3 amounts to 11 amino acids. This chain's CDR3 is CASSLGGGNQL.

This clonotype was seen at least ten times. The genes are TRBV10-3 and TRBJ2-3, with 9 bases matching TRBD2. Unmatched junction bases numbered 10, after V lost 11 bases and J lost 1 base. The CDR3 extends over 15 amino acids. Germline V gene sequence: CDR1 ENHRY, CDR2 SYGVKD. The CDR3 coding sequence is TGTGCCTCATTAAGCGGGGGGCTGGGCACAGATACGCAGTATTTT. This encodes CASLSGGLGTDTQYF.

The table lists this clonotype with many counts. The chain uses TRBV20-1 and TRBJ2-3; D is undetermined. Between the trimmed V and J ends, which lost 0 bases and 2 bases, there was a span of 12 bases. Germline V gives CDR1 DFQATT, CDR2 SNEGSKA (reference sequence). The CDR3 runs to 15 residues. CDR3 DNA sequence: TGCAGTGCTAGAGATCGCAGGACCCTCACAGATACGCAGTATTTT. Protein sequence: CSARDRRTLTDTQYF.

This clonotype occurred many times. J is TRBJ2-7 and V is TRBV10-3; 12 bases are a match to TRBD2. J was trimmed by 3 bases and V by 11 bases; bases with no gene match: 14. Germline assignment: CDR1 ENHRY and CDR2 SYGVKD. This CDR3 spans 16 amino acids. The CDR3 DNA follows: TGTGCCTCGGGCCCTAGCGGGGGGGCTGCCGACTACGAGCAGTACTTC. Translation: CASGPSGGAADYEQYF.

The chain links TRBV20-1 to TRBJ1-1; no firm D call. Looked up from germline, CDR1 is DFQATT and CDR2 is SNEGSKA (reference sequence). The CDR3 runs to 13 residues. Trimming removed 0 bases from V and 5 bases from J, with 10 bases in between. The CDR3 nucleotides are TGCAGTGCTAGAGACTTCTCAGGTACTGAAGCTTTCTTT. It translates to CSARDFSGTEAFF.

CDR3 amino acids: CASSFPRGGFSSTDTQYF. The CDR3 DNA sequence: TGTGCCAGCAGTTTTCCCCGTGGCGGGTTCTCTAGCACAGATACGCAGTATTTT. The J gene is TRBJ2-3, the V gene TRBV12-3 or TRBV12-4; tentatively, D is TRBD2 (5 bases). Trimming took 3 bases from V and 0 from J, leaving 19 bases between them. The CDR3 runs to 18 residues.

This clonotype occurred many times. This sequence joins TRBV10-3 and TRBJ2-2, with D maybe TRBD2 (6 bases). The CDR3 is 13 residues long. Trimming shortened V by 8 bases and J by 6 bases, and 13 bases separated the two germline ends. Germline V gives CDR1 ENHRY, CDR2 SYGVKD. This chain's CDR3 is CAILKTSSGELFF. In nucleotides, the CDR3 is TGTGCCATCCTAAAGACTAGTTCCGGGGAGCTGTTTTTT.

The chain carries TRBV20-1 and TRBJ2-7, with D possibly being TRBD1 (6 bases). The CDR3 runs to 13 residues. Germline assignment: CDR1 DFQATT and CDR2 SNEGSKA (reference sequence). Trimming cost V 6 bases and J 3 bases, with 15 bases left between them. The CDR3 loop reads CSAGRDTRYEQYF. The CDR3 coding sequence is TGCAGTGCCGGAAGGGACACTCGCTACGAGCAGTACTTC.

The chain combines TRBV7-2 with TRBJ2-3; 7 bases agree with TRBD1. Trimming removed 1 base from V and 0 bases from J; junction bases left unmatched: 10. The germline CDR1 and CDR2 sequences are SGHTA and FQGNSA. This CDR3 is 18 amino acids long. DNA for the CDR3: TGTGCCAGCAGCTTAGGGTCGAGACAGGGTTATAGCACAGATACGCAGTATTTT. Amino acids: CASSLGSRQGYSTDTQYF.

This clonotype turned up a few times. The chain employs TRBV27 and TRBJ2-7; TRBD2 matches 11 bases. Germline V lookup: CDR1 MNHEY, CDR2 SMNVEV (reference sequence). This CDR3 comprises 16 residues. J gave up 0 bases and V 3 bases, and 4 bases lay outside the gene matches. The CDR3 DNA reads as TGTGCCAGCAGTTTGTTTAGCGGGGGGGCCTCCTACGAGCAGTACTTC. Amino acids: CASSLFSGGASYEQYF.

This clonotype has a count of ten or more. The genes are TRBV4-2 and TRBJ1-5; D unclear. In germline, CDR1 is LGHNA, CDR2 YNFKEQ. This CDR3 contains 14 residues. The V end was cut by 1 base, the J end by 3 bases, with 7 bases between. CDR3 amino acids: CASSQGLVNQPQHF. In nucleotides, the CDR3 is TGTGCCAGCAGCCAAGGGCTAGTCAATCAGCCCCAGCATTTT.

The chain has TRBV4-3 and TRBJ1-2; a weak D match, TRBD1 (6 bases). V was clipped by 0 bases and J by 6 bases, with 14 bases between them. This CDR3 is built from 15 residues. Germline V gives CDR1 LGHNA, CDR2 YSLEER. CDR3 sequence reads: CASSQEAGAVDGYTF. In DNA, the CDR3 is TGCGCCAGCAGCCAAGAAGCGGGGGCAGTGGATGGCTACACCTTC.

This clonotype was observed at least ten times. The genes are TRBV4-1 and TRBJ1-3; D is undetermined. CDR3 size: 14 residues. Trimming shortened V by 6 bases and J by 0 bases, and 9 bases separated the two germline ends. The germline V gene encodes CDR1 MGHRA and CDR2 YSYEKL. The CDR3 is CASSLDLSGNTIYF. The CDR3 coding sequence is TGCGCCAGCAGTCTAGACCTCTCTGGAAACACCATATATTTT.

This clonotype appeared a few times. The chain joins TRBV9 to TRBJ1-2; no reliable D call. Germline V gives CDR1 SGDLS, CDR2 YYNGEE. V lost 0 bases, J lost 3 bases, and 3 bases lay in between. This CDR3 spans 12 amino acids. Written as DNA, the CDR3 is TGTGCCAGCAGCGTAGATGACTATGGCTACACCTTC. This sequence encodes CASSVDDYGYTF.

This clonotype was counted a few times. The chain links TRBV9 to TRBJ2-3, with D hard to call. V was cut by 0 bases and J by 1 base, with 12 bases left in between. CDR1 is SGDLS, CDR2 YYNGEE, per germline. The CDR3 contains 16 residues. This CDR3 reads CASSVGDTVRTDTQYF. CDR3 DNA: TGTGCCAGCAGCGTAGGAGACACAGTTCGCACAGATACGCAGTATTTT.

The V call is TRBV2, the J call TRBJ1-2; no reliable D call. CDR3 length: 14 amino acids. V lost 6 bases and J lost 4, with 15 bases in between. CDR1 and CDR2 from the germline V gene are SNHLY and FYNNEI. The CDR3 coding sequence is TGTGCCAGCAGGGTGGTGGGAGCCTCCTATGGCTACACCTTC. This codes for CASRVVGASYGYTF. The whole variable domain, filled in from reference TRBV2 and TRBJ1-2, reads EPEVTQTPSHQVTQMGQEVILRCVPISNHLYFYWYRQILGQKVEFLVSFYNNEISEKSEIFDDQFSVERPDGSNFTLKIRSTKLEDSAMYFCASRVVGASYGYTFGSGTRLTVV.

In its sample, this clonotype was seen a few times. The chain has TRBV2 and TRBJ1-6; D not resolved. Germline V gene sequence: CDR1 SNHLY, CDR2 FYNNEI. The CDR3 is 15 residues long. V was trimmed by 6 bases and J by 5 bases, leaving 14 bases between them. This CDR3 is CASSVDRAHNSPLHF. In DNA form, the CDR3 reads TGTGCCAGCAGCGTTGATCGGGCCCATAATTCACCCCTCCACTTT. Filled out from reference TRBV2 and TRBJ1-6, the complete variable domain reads EPEVTQTPSHQVTQMGQEVILRCVPISNHLYFYWYRQILGQKVEFLVSFYNNEISEKSEIFDDQFSVERPDGSNFTLKIRSTKLEDSAMYFCASSVDRAHNSPLHFGNGTRLTVT.

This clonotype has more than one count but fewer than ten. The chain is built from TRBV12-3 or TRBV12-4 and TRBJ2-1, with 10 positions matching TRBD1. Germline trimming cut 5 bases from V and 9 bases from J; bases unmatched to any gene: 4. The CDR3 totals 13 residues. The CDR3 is CASSRDRGIEQFF. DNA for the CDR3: TGTGCCAGCAGTAGGGACAGGGGCATTGAGCAGTTCTTC.

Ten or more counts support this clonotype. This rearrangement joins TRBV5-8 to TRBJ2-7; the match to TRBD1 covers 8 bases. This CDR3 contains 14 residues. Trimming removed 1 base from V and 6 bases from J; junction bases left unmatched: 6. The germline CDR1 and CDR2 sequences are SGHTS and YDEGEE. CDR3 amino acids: CASSLFGQGREQYF. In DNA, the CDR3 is TGTGCCAGCAGCTTGTTTGGACAGGGTCGCGAGCAGTACTTC.

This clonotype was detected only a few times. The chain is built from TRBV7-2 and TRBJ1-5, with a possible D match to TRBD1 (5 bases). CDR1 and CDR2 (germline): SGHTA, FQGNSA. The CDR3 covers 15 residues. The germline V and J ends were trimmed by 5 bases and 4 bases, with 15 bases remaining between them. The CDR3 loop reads CASSPGAGFNQPQHF. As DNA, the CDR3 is TGTGCCAGCAGCCCAGGAGCAGGGTTTAATCAGCCCCAGCATTTT.

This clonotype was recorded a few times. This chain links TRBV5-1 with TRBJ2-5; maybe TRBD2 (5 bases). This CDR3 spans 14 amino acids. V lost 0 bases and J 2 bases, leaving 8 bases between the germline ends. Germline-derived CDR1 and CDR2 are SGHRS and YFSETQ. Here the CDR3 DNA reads TGCGCCAGCAGCTTGGCCCAGCGGCAAGAGACCCAGTACTTC. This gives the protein CASSLAQRQETQYF.

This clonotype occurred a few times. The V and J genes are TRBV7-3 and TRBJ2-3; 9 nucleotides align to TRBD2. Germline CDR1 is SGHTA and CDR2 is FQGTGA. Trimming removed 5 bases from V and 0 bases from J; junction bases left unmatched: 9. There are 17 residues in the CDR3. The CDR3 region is CASSPGLAAASTDTQYF. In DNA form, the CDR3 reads TGTGCCAGCAGCCCGGGACTAGCCGCGGCTAGCACAGATACGCAGTATTTT.